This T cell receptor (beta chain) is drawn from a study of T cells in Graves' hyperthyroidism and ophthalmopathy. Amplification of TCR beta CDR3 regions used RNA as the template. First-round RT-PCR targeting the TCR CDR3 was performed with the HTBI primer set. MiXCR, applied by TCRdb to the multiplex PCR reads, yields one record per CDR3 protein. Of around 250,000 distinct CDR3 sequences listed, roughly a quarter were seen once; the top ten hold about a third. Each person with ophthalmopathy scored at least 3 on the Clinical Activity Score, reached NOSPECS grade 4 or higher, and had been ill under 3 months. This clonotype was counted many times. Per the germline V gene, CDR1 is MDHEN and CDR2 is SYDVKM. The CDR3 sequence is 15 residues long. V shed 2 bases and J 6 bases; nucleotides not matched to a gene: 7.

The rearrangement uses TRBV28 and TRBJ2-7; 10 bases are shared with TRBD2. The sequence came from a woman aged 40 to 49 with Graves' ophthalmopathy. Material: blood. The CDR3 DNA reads TGTGCCAGCAGTTTAGTACTAGCGGGGCCTCTCGAGCAGTACTTC. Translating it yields CASSLVLAGPLEQYF.